Each of the 32 T cell receptor beta chains below was sequenced from the same sample in a study of cytomegalovirus exposure and HLA in healthy donors. Only in-frame clones appear in the TCRdb table, and some are missing; sequencing was by immunoSEQ multiplex PCR. This sample has fewer than 100,000 clones; 85% to 95% occur once, and the top ten carry 2.1%. The sequenced sample was PBMCs. These receptors were taken from a young woman in good health and CMV-seronegative.

V and J are TRBV5-1 and TRBJ2-3; the match to TRBD1 covers 9 bases. Germline CDR1 is SGHRS and CDR2 is YFSETQ. CDR3 length: 16 amino acids. With V trimmed by 0 bases and J by 2 bases, 4 bases remained unmatched. The CDR3 here is CASSLGGTGNTDTQYF. The CDR3 DNA reads TGCGCCAGCAGCTTGGGAGGGACAGGGAACACAGATACGCAGTATTTT.

The sample holds a few counts of this clone. The V gene is TRBV6-4, the J gene TRBJ2-1; 13 nucleotides agree with TRBD2. With V trimmed by 3 bases and J by 10 bases, 3 bases remained unmatched. CDR1 MRHNA and CDR2 SNTAGT come from the germline V gene. This CDR3 contains 14 residues. CDR3 coding DNA: TGTGCCAGCAGTGAGGGGACTAGCGGGACGGAGCAGTTCTTC. Protein sequence: CASSEGTSGTEQFF.

This rearrangement joins TRBV9 to TRBJ2-5, with 10 nucleotides matching TRBD2. The CDR3 is 15 amino acids. V was clipped by 1 base and J by 0 bases; unmatched bases: 0. Per the germline V gene, CDR1 is SGDLS and CDR2 is YYNGEE. The CDR3 sequence is CASSVTSGDQETQYF. The CDR3 bases are TGTGCCAGCAGCGTAACTAGCGGGGACCAAGAGACCCAGTACTTC. The complete variable domain, with remaining parts taken from reference TRBV9 and TRBJ2-5, reads DSGVTQTPKHLITATGQRVTLRCSPRSGDLSVYWYQQSLDQGLQFLIQYYNGEERAKGNILERFSAQQFPDLHSELNLSSLELGDSALYFCASSVTSGDQETQYFGPGTRLLVL.

The chain has TRBV28 and TRBJ1-5; D is unclear. CDR3 length: 15 residues. V lost 3 bases and J lost 5, with 14 bases in between. Germline assignment: CDR1 MDHEN and CDR2 SYDVKM. Here the CDR3 DNA reads TGTGCCAGCAGTTTTAGCCAAATCCACTATCAGCCCCAGCATTTT. Encoded protein: CASSFSQIHYQPQHF.

V usage is TRBV19 and J usage is TRBJ2-1; 13 bases map to TRBD2. CDR1 and CDR2 (germline): LNHDA, SQIVND (reference sequence). CDR3 size: 22 residues. After removal of 3 bases from V and 10 bases from J, the junction contained 27 bases not matched to a gene. The CDR3 DNA reads as TGTGCCAGTAGTATCCCCTCCCCCATCCCGGGACTAGCGGGAAATAAGGTCGGGGAGCAGTTCTTC. This codes for CASSIPSPIPGLAGNKVGEQFF.

For this clone: The junction and the germline gene differ at one end; a read error may be behind it. V is TRBV5-1 and J is TRBJ1-1; the match to TRBD1 covers 10 bases. The CDR3 has 16 residues. CDR1 is SGHRS and CDR2 is YFSETQ in the germline V gene. The CDR3 loop reads CASNLGDRGLHTEAFF. CDR3 coding DNA: TGCGCCAGCAACTTGGGGGACAGGGGCTTACACACTGAAGCTTTCTTT.

This chain links TRBV29-1 with TRBJ1-4; D call uncertain. In germline, CDR1 is SQVTM, CDR2 ANQGSEA. The length of the CDR3 is 17 residues. V lost 2 bases and J lost 8, with 24 bases in between. For the CDR3, the DNA is TGCAGCGTTGAACGTTACCCCCCGACAAGGCCACACGAAAAACTGTTTTTT. It codes for CSVERYPPTRPHEKLFF.

The chain combines TRBV6-5 with TRBJ2-3, with D possibly being TRBD2 (6 bases). V shed 0 bases and J shed 4 bases, with 11 bases lying between them. This CDR3 is built from 15 residues. Germline CDR1 and CDR2: MNHEY and SVGAGI. The CDR3 nucleotides are TGTGCCAGCAGTTACTCGGGAGGAGTAGCAGATACGCAGTATTTT. Translating gives CASSYSGGVADTQYF.

This chain uses TRBV2 with TRBJ2-1; D is unclear. The V gene lost 6 bases and the J gene lost 0 bases, with 12 bases spanning the gap. Per germline, CDR1 SNHLY and CDR2 FYNNEI. The CDR3 runs to 15 residues. The CDR3 reads CASRPSFSSYNEQFF. The CDR3, as DNA: TGTGCCAGCAGGCCATCTTTTAGCTCCTACAATGAGCAGTTCTTC.

V gene TRBV19 combines with J gene TRBJ2-3; TRBD2 might be the D (5 bases). Germline V lookup: CDR1 LNHDA, CDR2 SQIVND (reference sequence). The CDR3 runs to 16 residues. Trimming removed 6 bases from V and 0 bases from J, with 16 bases in between. The CDR3 coding sequence is TGTGCCAGTAGGAGGGAACATGAGACTAGCACAGATACGCAGTATTTT. This codes for CASRREHETSTDTQYF. Based on the CDR3 plus reference TRBV19 and TRBJ2-3, the full variable domain is DGGITQSPKYLFRKEGQNVTLSCEQNLNHDAMYWYRQDPGQGLRLIYYSQIVNDFQKGDIAEGYSVSREKKESFPLTVTSAQKNPTAFYLCASRREHETSTDTQYFGPGTRLTVL.

In this sample, this clone turned up once. The chain is built from TRBV6-5 and TRBJ2-2, with 7 bases aligning to TRBD1. The CDR3 consists of 14 residues. J gave up 4 bases and V 6 bases, and 5 bases lay outside the gene matches. Germline lookup yields CDR1 MNHEY and CDR2 SVGAGI. The CDR3 here is CASRVDRATGELFF. The CDR3 DNA is TGTGCCAGCAGGGTAGACAGGGCCACCGGGGAGCTGTTTTTT.

As DNA, the CDR3 is TGTGCCAGCAGTGAAAGGAGAGCCGGTCTAAATCAGCCCCAGCATTTT. It yields the protein CASSERRAGLNQPQHF. The genes are TRBV2 and TRBJ1-5; no definite D call. CDR3 length: 16 residues. With 2 bases removed from V and 4 bases from J, the gap between germline ends came to 15 bases. Germline assignment: CDR1 SNHLY and CDR2 FYNNEI.

The V call is TRBV7-2, the J call TRBJ2-5; no clear D. V was trimmed by 2 bases and J by 1 base, leaving 8 bases between them. The CDR3 runs to 14 residues. Germline V CDR1 and CDR2: SGHTA, FQGNSA. CDR3 residues: CASSLTVFQETQYF. In DNA, the CDR3 is TGTGCCAGCAGCTTAACTGTTTTCCAAGAGACCCAGTACTTC.

The V and J genes are TRBV7-3 and TRBJ1-5; 10 nucleotides line up with TRBD1. V was clipped by 4 bases and J by 6 bases; unmatched bases: 9. CDR3 length equals 16 residues. The germline gives CDR1 SGHTA, CDR2 FQGTGA. The CDR3 region is CASSYPRDRGCQPQHF. CDR3 DNA: TGTGCCAGCAGCTACCCCCGGGACAGGGGTTGTCAGCCCCAGCATTTT.

This chain joins TRBV18 and TRBJ2-2, with 11 bases identical to TRBD2. Germline CDR1 KGHSH, CDR2 LQKENI. The V and J ends lost 3 bases and 5 bases, in that order; junction bases with no gene match: 11. This CDR3 comprises 18 residues. The CDR3 reads CASSPVRSGRAQTGELFF. CDR3 DNA sequence: TGTGCCAGCTCACCCGTTCGTAGCGGGAGGGCCCAAACCGGGGAGCTGTTTTTT.

This rearrangement joins TRBV11-1 to TRBJ2-1, with TRBD2 matching 8 bases. V gave up 3 bases and J gave up 4 bases; unmatched junction bases: 5. This CDR3 comprises 15 residues. CDR1 SGHAT and CDR2 FQDESV come from the germline V gene (reference sequence). CDR3 sequence reads: CASSLRGDPYNEQFF. CDR3 DNA sequence: TGTGCCAGCAGCTTGCGGGGGGACCCGTACAATGAGCAGTTCTTC.

The chain links TRBV5-1 to TRBJ1-2; no clear D. Trimming left V 5 bases short and J 0 bases short, with 14 bases between. Germline-derived CDR1 and CDR2 are SGHRS and YFSETQ. This CDR3 spans 15 amino acids. CDR3 nucleotide sequence: TGCGCCAGCAGGTCGCAGGAACTTTCTAACTATGGCTACACCTTC. It specifies CASRSQELSNYGYTF.

The rearrangement uses TRBV5-1 and TRBJ1-5; 8 nucleotides line up with TRBD1. The CDR3 length is 15 residues. The junction had 4 bases not matched to a gene; V was cut back by 1 base and J by 4 bases. From germline, CDR1 is SGHRS and CDR2 YFSETQ. CDR3 DNA sequence: TGCGCCAGCAGCTTGTTGACAGGGGAAAATCAGCCCCAGCATTTT. It translates to CASSLLTGENQPQHF.

The V gene is TRBV11-2, the J gene TRBJ1-2, with a possible D match to TRBD1 (6 bases). Germline V gene lookup returns CDR1 SGHAT and CDR2 FQNNGV. Deletions cut 0 bases from V and 7 bases from J, with 6 bases between. The CDR3 is made up of 12 amino acids. CDR3 amino acids: CASSLEGAGYTF. The CDR3 nucleotides are TGTGCCAGCAGCTTAGAGGGGGCTGGCTACACCTTC. Filled out from reference TRBV11-2 and TRBJ1-2, the complete variable domain reads EAGVAQSPRYKIIEKRQSVAFWCNPISGHATLYWYQQILGQGPKLLIQFQNNGVVDDSQLPKDRFSAERLKGVDSTLKIQPAKLEDSAVYLCASSLEGAGYTFGSGTRLTVV.

The chain links TRBV11-3 to TRBJ2-5, with D possibly TRBD1 on 5 matching bases. Trimming cost V 4 bases and J 1 base, with 10 bases left between them. The CDR3 is 14 amino acids. Germline V gene data show CDR1 as SGHNT and CDR2 as YENEEA. This CDR3 is CASSSRQTQETQYF. For the CDR3, the DNA is TGTGCCAGCAGCTCGCGACAGACCCAAGAGACCCAGTACTTC.

The gene calls are TRBV30 and TRBJ1-6; D gene unclear. The CDR3 loop spans 14 amino acids. Germline CDR1 reads GTSNPN; CDR2 reads SVGIG (reference sequence). V lost 1 base, J lost 7 bases, and 11 bases lay in between. CDR3 residues: CAWSALALNSPLHF. The CDR3 coding sequence is TGTGCCTGGAGTGCCTTGGCATTAAATTCACCCCTCCACTTT.

V and J are TRBV6-4 and TRBJ2-5; the match to TRBD2 covers 7 bases. The V segment lost 5 bases and the J segment 5 bases; nucleotides outside the gene matches: 11. The CDR3 sequence is 15 residues long. Germline V gives CDR1 MRHNA, CDR2 SNTAGT. CDR3 sequence reads: CASSITGTTRETQYF. The CDR3 DNA reads as TGTGCCAGCAGTATAACCGGGACTACAAGGGAGACCCAGTACTTC.

CDR3 nucleotide sequence: TGTGCCAGCAGTTTCTTGACAGGGAACACCGGGGAGCTGTTTTTT. Protein: CASSFLTGNTGELFF. V usage is TRBV7-8 and J usage is TRBJ2-2; possible D gene TRBD1, 6 bases. The CDR3 contains 15 residues. V dropped 6 bases and J dropped 1 base, with 12 bases sitting between them. Germline values: CDR1 SGHVS, CDR2 FQNEAQ.

This rearrangement joins TRBV2 to TRBJ2-2; D is perhaps TRBD1 (7 bases). Germline CDR1 reads SNHLY; CDR2 reads FYNNEI. This CDR3 is 15 amino acids long. The ends were cut back, 2 bases at V and 6 bases at J, with 13 bases in the middle. The DNA of the CDR3 is TGTGCCAGCAGTGAACCGCGGGACAGCCCCGGGGAGCTGTTTTTT. Amino acid sequence: CASSEPRDSPGELFF.

This clone occurred once. The V call is TRBV2, the J call TRBJ2-1; 8 bases fit TRBD2. The CDR3 is 14 amino acids. Per germline, CDR1 SNHLY and CDR2 FYNNEI. V dropped 7 bases and J dropped 9; count of bases not matched to a gene: 11. The CDR3 region has the DNA TGTGCCAGCAAATCAGCGGGAGTTACGGGTGAGCAGTTCTTC. Residues: CASKSAGVTGEQFF.

J is TRBJ1-2 and V is TRBV19; D is perhaps TRBD1 (5 bases). The V end lost 9 bases, the J end lost 3 bases, and 17 bases lay between the germline ends. The CDR3 length is 14 residues. Per the germline V gene, CDR1 is LNHDA and CDR2 is SQIVND (reference sequence). Here the CDR3 reads CASWNAGGDYGYTF. CDR3 bases: TGTGCCAGCTGGAACGCGGGGGGGGACTATGGCTACACCTTC.

The CDR3 nucleotides are TGCGCCAGCAGCTTGGCAGGGGACGAAAAACTGTTTTTT. As protein: CASSLAGDEKLFF. V and J are TRBV5-1 and TRBJ1-4, with a tentative D call TRBD1 (6 bases). Looked up from germline, CDR1 is SGHRS and CDR2 is YFSETQ. The V gene lost 0 bases and the J gene lost 8 bases, with 8 bases spanning the gap. The CDR3 totals 13 residues.

The chain employs TRBV27 and TRBJ2-1; 11 bases agree with TRBD1. The CDR3 totals 15 residues. Germline V gene data show CDR1 as MNHEY and CDR2 as SMNVEV (reference sequence). The ends lost 4 bases at V and 5 bases at J; junction bases unmatched: 4. The chain's CDR3 is CASSSGTGGHNEQFF. In DNA form, the CDR3 reads TGTGCCAGCAGTTCAGGGACAGGGGGACACAATGAGCAGTTCTTC.

V and J are TRBV5-5 and TRBJ1-6, with TRBD1 as a possible D gene (6 bases). Germline CDR1 is SGHKS and CDR2 is YYEKEE (reference sequence). The V gene lost 3 bases and the J gene lost 0 bases, with 10 bases spanning the gap. The length of the CDR3 is 16 residues. CDR3 amino acids: CASSSTGSSYNSPLHF. CDR3 bases: TGTGCCAGCAGCTCTACAGGGAGCTCCTATAATTCACCCCTCCACTTT.

The rearrangement uses TRBV7-6 and TRBJ1-1, with TRBD1 identical over 7 bases. The germline gives CDR1 SGHVS, CDR2 FNYEAQ. The length of the CDR3 is 13 residues. The junction had 0 bases not matched to a gene; V was cut back by 4 bases and J by 1 base. CDR3 protein: CASSSGGNTEAFF. Written as DNA, the CDR3 is TGTGCCAGCAGCTCAGGGGGGAACACTGAAGCTTTCTTT.

The V call is TRBV7-3, the J call TRBJ2-4, with D perhaps matching TRBD1 (6 bases). The CDR3 contains 13 residues. Germline CDR1 reads SGHTA; CDR2 reads FQGTGA. V lost 5 bases and J 5 bases, leaving 10 bases between the germline ends. This CDR3 is CASSLDRQNIQYF. The DNA of the CDR3 is TGTGCCAGCAGCCTAGACAGGCAAAACATTCAGTACTTC.

The chain combines TRBV4-3 with TRBJ1-4, with TRBD1 as a possible D gene (5 bases). This CDR3 spans 15 amino acids. Germline CDR1 LGHNA, CDR2 YSLEER. The V and J ends lost 0 bases and 7 bases respectively, with 12 bases between them. The DNA of the CDR3 is TGCGCCAGCAGCCAAGATGCGGGGGAACCTGAAAAACTGTTTTTT. This gives the protein CASSQDAGEPEKLFF.